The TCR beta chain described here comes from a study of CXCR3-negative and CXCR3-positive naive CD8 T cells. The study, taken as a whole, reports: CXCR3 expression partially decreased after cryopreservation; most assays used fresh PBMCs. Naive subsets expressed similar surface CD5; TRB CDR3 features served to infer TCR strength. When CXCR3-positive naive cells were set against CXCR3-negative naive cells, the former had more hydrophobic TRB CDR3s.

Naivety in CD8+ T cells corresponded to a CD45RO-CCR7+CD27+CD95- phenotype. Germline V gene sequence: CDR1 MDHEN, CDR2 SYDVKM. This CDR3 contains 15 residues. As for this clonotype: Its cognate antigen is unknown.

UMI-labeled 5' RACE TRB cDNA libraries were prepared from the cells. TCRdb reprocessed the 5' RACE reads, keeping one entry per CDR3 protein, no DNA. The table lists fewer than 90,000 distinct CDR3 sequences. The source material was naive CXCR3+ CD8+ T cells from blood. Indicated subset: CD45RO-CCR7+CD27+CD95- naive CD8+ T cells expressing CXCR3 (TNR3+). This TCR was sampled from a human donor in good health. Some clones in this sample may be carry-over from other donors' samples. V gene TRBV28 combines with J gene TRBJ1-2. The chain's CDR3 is CASSSLRRGAEGYTF.